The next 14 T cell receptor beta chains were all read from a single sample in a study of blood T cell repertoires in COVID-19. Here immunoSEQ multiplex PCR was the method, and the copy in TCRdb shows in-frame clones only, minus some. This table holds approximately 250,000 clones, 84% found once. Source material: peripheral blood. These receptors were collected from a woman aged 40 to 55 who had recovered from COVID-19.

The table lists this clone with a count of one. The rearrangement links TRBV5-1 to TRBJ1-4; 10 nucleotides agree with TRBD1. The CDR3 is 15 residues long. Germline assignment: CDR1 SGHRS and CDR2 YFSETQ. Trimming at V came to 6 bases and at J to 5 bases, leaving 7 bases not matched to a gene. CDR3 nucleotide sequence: TGCGCCAGCACCCTCTTGGGACAGGGGAATGAAAAACTGTTTTTT. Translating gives CASTLLGQGNEKLFF.

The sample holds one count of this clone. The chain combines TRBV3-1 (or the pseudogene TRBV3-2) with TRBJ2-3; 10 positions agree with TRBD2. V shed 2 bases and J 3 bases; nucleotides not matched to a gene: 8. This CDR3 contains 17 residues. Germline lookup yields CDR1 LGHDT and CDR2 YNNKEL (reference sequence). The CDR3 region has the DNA TGTGCCAGCAGCCAACTTGCCCTAGCGGGGGAAACAGATACGCAGTATTTT. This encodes CASSQLALAGETDTQYF.

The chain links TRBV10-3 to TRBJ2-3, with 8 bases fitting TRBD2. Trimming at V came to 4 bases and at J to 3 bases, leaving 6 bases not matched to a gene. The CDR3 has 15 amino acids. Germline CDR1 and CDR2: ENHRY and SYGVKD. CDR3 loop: CAISVSERETDTQYF. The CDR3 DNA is TGTGCCATCAGTGTATCGGAGCGGGAGACAGATACGCAGTATTTT.

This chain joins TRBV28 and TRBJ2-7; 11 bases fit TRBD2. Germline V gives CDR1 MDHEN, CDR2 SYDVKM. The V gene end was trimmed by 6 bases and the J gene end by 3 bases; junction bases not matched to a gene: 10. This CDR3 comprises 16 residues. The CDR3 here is CASSSLAGGPHYEQYF. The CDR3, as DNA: TGTGCCAGCAGCTCTCTAGCGGGGGGACCCCACTACGAGCAGTACTTC.

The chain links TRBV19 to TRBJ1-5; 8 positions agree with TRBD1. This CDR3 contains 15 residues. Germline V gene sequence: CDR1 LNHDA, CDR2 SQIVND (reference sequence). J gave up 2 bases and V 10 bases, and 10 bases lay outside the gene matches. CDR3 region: CATSGQGRGNQPQHF. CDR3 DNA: TGTGCCACCTCAGGACAGGGAAGAGGCAATCAGCCCCAGCATTTT.

CDR3 in DNA: TGTGCCAGCAGCTTGCCGGACCAAGAGACCCAGTACTTC. Its translation: CASSLPDQETQYF. V and J are TRBV5-4 and TRBJ2-5; D unclear. V lost 1 base, J lost 0 bases, and 4 bases lay in between. The CDR3 contains 13 residues. Germline loops: CDR1 SGHNT, CDR2 YYREEE (reference sequence). Full variable domain (remainder filled in from reference TRBV5-4 and TRBJ2-5): ETGVTQSPTHLIKTRGQQVTLRCSSQSGHNTVSWYQQALGQGPQFIFQYYREEENGRGNFPPRFSGLQFPNYSSELNVNALELDDSALYLCASSLPDQETQYFGPGTRLLVL.

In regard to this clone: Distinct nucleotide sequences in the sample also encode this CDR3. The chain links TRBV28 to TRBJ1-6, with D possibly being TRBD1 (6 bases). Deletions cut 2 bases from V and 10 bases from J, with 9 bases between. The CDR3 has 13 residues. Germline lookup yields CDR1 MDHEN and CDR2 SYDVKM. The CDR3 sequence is CASSLNRDSPLHF. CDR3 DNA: TGTGCCAGCAGTTTAAACAGGGACTCACCCCTCCACTTT.

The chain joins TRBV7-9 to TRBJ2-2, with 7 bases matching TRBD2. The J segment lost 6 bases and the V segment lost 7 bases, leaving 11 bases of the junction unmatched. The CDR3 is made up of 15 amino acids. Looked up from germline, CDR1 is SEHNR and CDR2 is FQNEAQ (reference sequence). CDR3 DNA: TGTGCCAGCACCCTGGGGAGGGCTCGTGCCGGGGAGCTGTTTTTT. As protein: CASTLGRARAGELFF.

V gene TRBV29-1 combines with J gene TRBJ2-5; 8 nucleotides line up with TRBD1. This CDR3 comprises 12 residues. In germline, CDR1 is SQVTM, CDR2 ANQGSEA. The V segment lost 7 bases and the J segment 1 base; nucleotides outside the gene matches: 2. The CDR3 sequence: CSARGPQETQYF. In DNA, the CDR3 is TGCAGCGCCAGGGGGCCCCAAGAGACCCAGTACTTC.

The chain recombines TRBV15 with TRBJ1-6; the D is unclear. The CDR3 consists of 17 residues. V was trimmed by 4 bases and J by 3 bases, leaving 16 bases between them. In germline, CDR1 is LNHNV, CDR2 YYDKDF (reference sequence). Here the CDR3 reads CATSMSAASDYNSPLHF. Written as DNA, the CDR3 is TGTGCCACCAGCATGTCGGCAGCGTCGGACTATAATTCACCCCTCCACTTT.

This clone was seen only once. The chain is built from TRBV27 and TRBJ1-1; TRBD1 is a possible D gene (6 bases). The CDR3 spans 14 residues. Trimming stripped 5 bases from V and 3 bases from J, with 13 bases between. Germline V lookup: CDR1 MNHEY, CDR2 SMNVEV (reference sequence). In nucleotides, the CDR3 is TGTGCCAGCAGTCAGGGAGGGGGAGACACTGAAGCTTTCTTT. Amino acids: CASSQGGGDTEAFF.

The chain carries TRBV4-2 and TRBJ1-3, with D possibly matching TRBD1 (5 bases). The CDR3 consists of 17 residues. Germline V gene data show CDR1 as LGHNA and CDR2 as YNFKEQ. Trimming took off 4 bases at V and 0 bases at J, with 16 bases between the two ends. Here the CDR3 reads CASSPLGRTSSGNTIYF. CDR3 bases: TGTGCCAGCAGCCCCCTGGGGCGGACTAGCTCTGGAAACACCATATATTTT.

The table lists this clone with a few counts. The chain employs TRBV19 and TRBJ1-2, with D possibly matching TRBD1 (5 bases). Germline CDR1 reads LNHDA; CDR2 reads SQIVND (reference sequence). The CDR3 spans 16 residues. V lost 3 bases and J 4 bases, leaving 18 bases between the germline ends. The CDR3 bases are TGTGCCAGTAGTATCTTAAGCAAAGGGGTGATCTATGGCTACACCTTC. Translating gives CASSILSKGVIYGYTF.

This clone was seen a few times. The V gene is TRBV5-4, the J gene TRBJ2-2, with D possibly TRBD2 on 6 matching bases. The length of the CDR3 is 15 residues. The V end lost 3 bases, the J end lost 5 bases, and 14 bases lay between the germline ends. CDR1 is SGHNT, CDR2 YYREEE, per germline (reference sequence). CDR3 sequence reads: CASSSGTAGTGELFF. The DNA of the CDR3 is TGTGCCAGCAGCTCGGGGACGGCGGGAACCGGGGAGCTGTTTTTT.